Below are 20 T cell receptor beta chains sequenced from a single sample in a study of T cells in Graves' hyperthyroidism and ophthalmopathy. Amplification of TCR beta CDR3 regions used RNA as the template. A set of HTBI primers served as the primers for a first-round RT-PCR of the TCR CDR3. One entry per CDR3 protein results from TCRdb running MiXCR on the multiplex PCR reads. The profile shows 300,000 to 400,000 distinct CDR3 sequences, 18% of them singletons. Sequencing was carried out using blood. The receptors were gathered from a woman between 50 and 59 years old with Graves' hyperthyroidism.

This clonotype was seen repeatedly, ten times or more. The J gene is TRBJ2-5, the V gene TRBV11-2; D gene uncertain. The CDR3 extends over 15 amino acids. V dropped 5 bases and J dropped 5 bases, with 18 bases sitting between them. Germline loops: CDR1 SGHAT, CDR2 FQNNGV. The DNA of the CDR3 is TGTGCCAGCAGCGTAACTACCAATGCACCGGAGACCCAGTACTTC. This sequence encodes CASSVTTNAPETQYF.

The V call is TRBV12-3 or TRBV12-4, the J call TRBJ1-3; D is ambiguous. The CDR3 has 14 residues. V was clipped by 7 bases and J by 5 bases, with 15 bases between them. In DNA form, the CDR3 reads TGTGCCAGCACCCTGGCGGGGTTGAGAAACACCATATATTTT. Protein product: CASTLAGLRNTIYF.

In nucleotides, the CDR3 is TGTGCCAGCAGTGAAATCAGGGGCGTGCACACCGGGGAGCTGTTTTTT. It specifies CASSEIRGVHTGELFF. The chain has TRBV6-1 and TRBJ2-2, with a possible D match to TRBD1 (6 bases). Germline CDR1 reads MNHNS; CDR2 reads SASEGT. Trimming removed 2 bases at V and 3 bases at J, with 13 bases between. CDR3 length equals 16 residues.

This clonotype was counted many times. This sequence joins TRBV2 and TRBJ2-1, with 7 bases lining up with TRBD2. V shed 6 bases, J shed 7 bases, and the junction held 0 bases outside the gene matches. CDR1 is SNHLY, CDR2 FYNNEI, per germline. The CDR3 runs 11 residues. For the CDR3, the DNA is TGTGCCAGCAGGGGGGGGAATGAGCAGTTCTTC. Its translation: CASRGGNEQFF.

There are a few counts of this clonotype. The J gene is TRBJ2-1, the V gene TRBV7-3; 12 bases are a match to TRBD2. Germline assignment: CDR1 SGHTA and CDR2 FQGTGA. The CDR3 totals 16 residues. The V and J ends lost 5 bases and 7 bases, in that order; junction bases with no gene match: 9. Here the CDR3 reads CASSLSGTSGSNEQFF. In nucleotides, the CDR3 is TGTGCCAGCAGCCTCTCCGGGACTAGCGGGTCGAATGAGCAGTTCTTC.

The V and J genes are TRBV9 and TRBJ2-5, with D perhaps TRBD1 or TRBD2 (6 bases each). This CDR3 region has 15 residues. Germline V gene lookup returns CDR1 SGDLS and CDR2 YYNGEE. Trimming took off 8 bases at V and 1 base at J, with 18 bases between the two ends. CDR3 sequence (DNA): TGTGCCAGTACAGGGAGCGGAGGGATCCAAGAGACCCAGTACTTC. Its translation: CASTGSGGIQETQYF.

The CDR3 DNA follows: TGTGCCTGGGGACGACAGACCTACGAGCAGTACTTC. Protein: CAWGRQTYEQYF. The V gene is TRBV30, the J gene TRBJ2-7; perhaps TRBD1 as D (5 bases). The CDR3 is made up of 12 amino acids. The V end lost 5 bases, the J end lost 2 bases, and 10 bases lay between the germline ends. The germline CDR1 and CDR2 sequences are GTSNPN and SVGIG (reference sequence). Filled out from reference TRBV30 and TRBJ2-7, the complete variable domain reads SQTIHQWPATLVQPVGSPLSLECTVEGTSNPNLYWYRQAAGRGLQLLFYSVGIGQISSEVPQNLSASRPQDRQFILSSKKLLLSDSGFYLCAWGRQTYEQYFGPGTRLTVT.

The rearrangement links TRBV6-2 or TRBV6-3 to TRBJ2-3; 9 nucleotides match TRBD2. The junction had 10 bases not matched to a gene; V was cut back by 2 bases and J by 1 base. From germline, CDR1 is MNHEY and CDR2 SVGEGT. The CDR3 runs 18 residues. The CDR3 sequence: CASSYPPSGRKGTDTQYF. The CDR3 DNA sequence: TGTGCCAGCAGTTACCCCCCCAGCGGGAGGAAGGGCACAGATACGCAGTATTTT.

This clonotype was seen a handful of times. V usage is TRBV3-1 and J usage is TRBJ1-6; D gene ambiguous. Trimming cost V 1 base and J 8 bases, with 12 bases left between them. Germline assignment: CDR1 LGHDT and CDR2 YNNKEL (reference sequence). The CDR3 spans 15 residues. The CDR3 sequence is CASSQAGGRDSPLHF. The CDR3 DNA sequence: TGTGCCAGCAGCCAAGCAGGCGGTCGGGATTCACCCCTCCACTTT.

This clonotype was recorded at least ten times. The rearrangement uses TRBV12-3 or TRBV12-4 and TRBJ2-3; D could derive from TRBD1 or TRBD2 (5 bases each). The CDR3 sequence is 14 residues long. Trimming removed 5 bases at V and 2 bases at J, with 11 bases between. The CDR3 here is CASSPRDHTDTQYF. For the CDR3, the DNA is TGTGCCAGCAGTCCAAGGGACCACACAGATACGCAGTATTTT.

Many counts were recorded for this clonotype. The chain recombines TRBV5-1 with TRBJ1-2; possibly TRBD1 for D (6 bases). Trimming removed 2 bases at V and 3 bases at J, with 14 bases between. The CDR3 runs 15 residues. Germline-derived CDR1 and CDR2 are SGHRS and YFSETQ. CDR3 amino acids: CASSFEGGMDYGYTF. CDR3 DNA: TGCGCCAGCAGCTTTGAGGGGGGGATGGACTATGGCTACACCTTC. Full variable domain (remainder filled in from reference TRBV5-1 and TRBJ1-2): KAGVTQTPRYLIKTRGQQVTLSCSPISGHRSVSWYQQTPGQGLQFLFEYFSETQRNKGNFPGRFSGRQFSNSRSEMNVSTLELGDSALYLCASSFEGGMDYGYTFGSGTRLTVV.

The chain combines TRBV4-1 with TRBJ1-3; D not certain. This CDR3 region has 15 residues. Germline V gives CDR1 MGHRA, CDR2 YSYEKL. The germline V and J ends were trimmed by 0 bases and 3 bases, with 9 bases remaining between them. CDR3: CASSQDRGYGNTIYF. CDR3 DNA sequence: TGCGCCAGCAGCCAAGATCGAGGGTATGGAAACACCATATATTTT.

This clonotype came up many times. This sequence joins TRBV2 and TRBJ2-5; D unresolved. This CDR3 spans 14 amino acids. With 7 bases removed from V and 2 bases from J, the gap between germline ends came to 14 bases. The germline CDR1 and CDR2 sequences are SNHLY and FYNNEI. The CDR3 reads CASTATTVQETQYF. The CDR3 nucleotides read TGTGCCAGCACCGCGACGACGGTACAAGAGACCCAGTACTTC.

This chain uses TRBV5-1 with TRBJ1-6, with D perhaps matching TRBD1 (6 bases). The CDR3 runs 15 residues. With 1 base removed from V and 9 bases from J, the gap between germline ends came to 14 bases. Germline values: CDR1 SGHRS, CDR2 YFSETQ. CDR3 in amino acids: CASSLWGAPRSPLHF. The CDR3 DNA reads TGCGCCAGCAGCTTGTGGGGGGCGCCGCGTTCACCCCTCCACTTT. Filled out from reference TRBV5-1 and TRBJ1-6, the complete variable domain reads KAGVTQTPRYLIKTRGQQVTLSCSPISGHRSVSWYQQTPGQGLQFLFEYFSETQRNKGNFPGRFSGRQFSNSRSEMNVSTLELGDSALYLCASSLWGAPRSPLHFGNGTRLTVT.

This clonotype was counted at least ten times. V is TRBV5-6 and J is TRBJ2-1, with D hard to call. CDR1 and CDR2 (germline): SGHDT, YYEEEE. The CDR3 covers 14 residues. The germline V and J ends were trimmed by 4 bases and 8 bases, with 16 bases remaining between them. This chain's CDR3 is CASSPGWAGDEQFF. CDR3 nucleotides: TGTGCCAGCAGCCCTGGGTGGGCTGGGGATGAGCAGTTCTTC.

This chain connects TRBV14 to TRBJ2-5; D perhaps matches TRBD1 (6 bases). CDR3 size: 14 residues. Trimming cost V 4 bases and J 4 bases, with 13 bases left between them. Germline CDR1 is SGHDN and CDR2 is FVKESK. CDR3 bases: TGTGCCAGCAGCCGTAGACTCAGGGGAGAGACCCAGTACTTC. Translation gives CASSRRLRGETQYF.

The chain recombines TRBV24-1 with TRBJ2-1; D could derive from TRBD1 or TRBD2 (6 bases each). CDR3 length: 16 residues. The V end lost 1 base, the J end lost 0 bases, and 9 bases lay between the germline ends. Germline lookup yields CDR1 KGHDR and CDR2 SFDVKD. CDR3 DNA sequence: TGTGCCACCAGTGATTTAGGAGGGGGCTCCTACAATGAGCAGTTCTTC. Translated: CATSDLGGGSYNEQFF.

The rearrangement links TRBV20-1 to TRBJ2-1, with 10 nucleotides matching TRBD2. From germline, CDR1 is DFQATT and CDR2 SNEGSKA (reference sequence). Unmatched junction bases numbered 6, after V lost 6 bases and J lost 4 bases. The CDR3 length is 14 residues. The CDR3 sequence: CSAGGSGGYNEQFF. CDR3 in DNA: TGCAGTGCAGGGGGTAGCGGGGGGTACAATGAGCAGTTCTTC.

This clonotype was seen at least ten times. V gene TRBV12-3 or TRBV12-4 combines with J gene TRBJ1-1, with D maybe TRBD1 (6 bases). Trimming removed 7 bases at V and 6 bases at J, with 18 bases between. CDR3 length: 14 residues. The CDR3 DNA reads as TGTGCCAGCAACCCACAGGGCTGGATGGCTGAAGCTTTCTTT. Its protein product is CASNPQGWMAEAFF.

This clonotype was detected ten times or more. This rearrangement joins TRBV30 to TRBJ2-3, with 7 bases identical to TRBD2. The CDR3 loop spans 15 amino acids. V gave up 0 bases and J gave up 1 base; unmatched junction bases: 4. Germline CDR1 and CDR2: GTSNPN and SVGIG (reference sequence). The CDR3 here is CAWSVSAGGTDTQYF. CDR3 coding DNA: TGTGCCTGGAGTGTATCGGCGGGAGGCACAGATACGCAGTATTTT.